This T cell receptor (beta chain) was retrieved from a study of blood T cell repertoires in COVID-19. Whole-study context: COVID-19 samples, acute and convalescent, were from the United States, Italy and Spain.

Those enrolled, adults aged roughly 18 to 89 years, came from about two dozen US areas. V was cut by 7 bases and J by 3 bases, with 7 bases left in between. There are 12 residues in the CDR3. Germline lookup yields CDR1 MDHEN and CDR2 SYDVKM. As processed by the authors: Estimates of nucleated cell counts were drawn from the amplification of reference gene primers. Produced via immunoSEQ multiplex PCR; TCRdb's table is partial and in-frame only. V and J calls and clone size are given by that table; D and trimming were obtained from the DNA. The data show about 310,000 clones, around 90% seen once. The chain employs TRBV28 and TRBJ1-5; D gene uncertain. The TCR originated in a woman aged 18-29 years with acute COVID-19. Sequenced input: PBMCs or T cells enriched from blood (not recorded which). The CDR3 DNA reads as TGTGCCAGCACTCCCCCCAATCAGCCCCAGCATTTT. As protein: CASTPPNQPQHF.